What follows describes a single T cell receptor beta chain. Antigen: not known. Clones were read by immunoSEQ multiplex PCR, and TCRdb kept only the in-frame ones, dropping some. The repertoire holds approximately 4,700 clones, around 70% seen once, with about 40% in the top ten. The data derive from a study of CD8 T cell repertoires and HIV-1 epitope variants. In the study overall: Twenty-five autologous and known Gag and Nef epitope variant peptides each stimulated T cells separately. Controls were a CMV, EBV and flu pool, Ebola AY9, and no peptide. An uncultured baseline aliquot held 1M T cells.

Trimming removed 4 bases from V and 4 bases from J, with 10 bases in between. CDR1 is SGHNT and CDR2 is YENEEA in the germline V gene. The CDR3 covers 14 residues. This chain connects TRBV11-3 to TRBJ2-2; D is ambiguous. The sample comprised cultured CD8+ T cells derived from PBMCs. The receptor was isolated from a male donor with HIV. CDR3 in DNA: TGTGCCAGCAGCTCCACGGACCCCACCGGGGAGCTGTTTTTT. This translates into CASSSTDPTGELFF.